The clone carrying this TCR beta chain was found once. The antigen is unknown. J gave up 7 bases and V 1 base, and 3 bases lay outside the gene matches. The CDR3 covers 15 residues. Germline CDR1 LGHNA, CDR2 YSLEER. The data are from a study of OX40 agonist ivuxolimab in advanced cancers. The study's findings and limits: Some patients without response likewise showed low normalized clonal expansion. People who partly responded at 0.1-3.0 mg/kg had some of the least clonal expansion seen.

Produced via immunoSEQ multiplex PCR; TCRdb's table is partial and in-frame only. The sample lists 95,000 to 150,000 clones, around 93% occurring once. The sequence was obtained from an adult with an advanced solid tumor such as melanoma, head and neck, liver or kidney cancer. The chain links TRBV4-3 to TRBJ2-1; 11 bases are shared with TRBD2. Material: CD4+ or CD8+ T cells sorted from blood, obtained in a trial of the OX40 agonist ivuxolimab. The CDR3 reads CASSQGLAGRNEQFF. The DNA for the CDR3 is TGCGCCAGCAGCCAAGGACTAGCGGGGCGAAATGAGCAGTTCTTC.